The following is a TCR beta chain sequence with its context. It was focal radiation plus CTLA-4 blockade with ipilimumab that patients with chemo-refractory metastatic non-small-cell lung cancer received. Clones were read by immunoSEQ multiplex PCR, and TCRdb kept only the in-frame ones, dropping some. Of 45,000 to 55,000 clones in the sample, roughly 80% were seen once. This specimen comes from a study of radiotherapy plus CTLA-4 blockade in lung cancer. The V and J ends lost 2 bases and 6 bases respectively, with 14 bases between them. Germline assignment: CDR1 SGHTA and CDR2 FQGNSA. This CDR3 contains 14 residues.

The specimen was peripheral blood, collected from a patient treated with radiotherapy plus ipilimumab. The V call is TRBV7-2, the J call TRBJ2-7; D is undetermined. The receptor was isolated from a human donor with non-small cell lung cancer who had stable disease on radiotherapy plus ipilimumab. DNA for the CDR3: TGTGCCAGCAGCTTAAAGAGAGTGGTTGGCGAGCAGTACTTC. Translation: CASSLKRVVGEQYF. The entire variable domain, with the rest obtained from reference TRBV7-2 and TRBJ2-7, is as follows: GAGVSQSPSNKVTEKGKDVELRCDPISGHTALYWYRQSLGQGLEFLIYFQGNSAPDKSGLPSDRFSAERTGGSVSTLTIQRTQQEDSAVYLCASSLKRVVGEQYFGPGTRLTVT.